This T cell receptor beta chain was recovered during a study of human T cells and chemical hapten exposure. Study outcomes and limitations: DPC sensitization did not alter TCRs above 1 in 1000 frequency.

Time point reported: pre-sensitization, week 0. Treatment here: therapeutic diphenylcyclopropenone sensitization with weekly scalp DPC. This clonotype was counted between two and nine times. Antigen: not known. The V and J ends lost 1 base and 4 bases, in that order; junction bases with no gene match: 9. Germline V lookup: CDR1 SGHVS, CDR2 FQNEAQ. The CDR3 has 19 residues. Via MiXCR, TCRdb re-called the RACE reads, giving one row per CDR3 protein. This sample yields about 93,000 distinct CDR3 sequences, of which about 8% are seen a single time; 2.5% to 3% belongs to the top ten. This sample comprised whole blood, obtained in connection with sensitization to the hapten diphenylcyclopropenone (DPC). The source of this sequence is a man aged 40-50 years with alopecia areata. Some clones in this sample may be carry-over from other donors' samples. V is TRBV7-8 and J is TRBJ2-6, with 11 bases fitting TRBD1. The CDR3 coding sequence is TGTGCCAGCAGCTTAGGCCCGGACAGGGGGCGGTTGGGGGCCAACGTCCTGACTTTC. It specifies CASSLGPDRGRLGANVLTF.